The clone carrying this T cell receptor beta chain was recorded a few times. What it recognizes is unknown. TCRdb fed the RT-PCR reads into MiXCR, producing one record per CDR3 protein. Of 500,000 to 700,000 distinct CDR3 sequences listed, under 30% are singletons. The data stem from a study of response to subunit inactivated influenza vaccine. CDR1 and CDR2 (germline): SGHTA, FQGNSA. J gave up 2 bases and V 5 bases, and 10 bases lay outside the gene matches. This CDR3 spans 16 amino acids. Study-wide results and caveats: Only a handful of new T cells, the authors suggested, are recruited with each seasonal influenza vaccination.

This sample was shared with a second study, whose subject was T cells expressing NK-cell markers. In that study: TCR beta cDNA was generated via 5'RACE template switching incorporating UMIs. According to the study, TCR beta repertoires originated from sorted CD3+CD56+NKG2C+, CD3+CD56+NKG2C- and CD3+CD56-NKG2C+ T cells. Seven of the eight sequenced donors were classified as HCMV-seropositive, and one was classified as seronegative. For over five donors, the dominant NKG2C+ clonotypes made up roughly 1.0-7.5% of their CD8+ T cells.

The TCR comes from a man aged 50 to 60 who received an inactivated influenza vaccine. This sequence joins TRBV7-2 and TRBJ2-7; TRBD1 aligns across 9 bases. Source: CD4+ T cells sorted from PBMCs, taken approximately 12 days after vaccination. The CDR3 bases are TGTGCCAGCAGCGAACAGTCCGGGACAGGGACCTACGAGCAGTACTTC. As protein: CASSEQSGTGTYEQYF.